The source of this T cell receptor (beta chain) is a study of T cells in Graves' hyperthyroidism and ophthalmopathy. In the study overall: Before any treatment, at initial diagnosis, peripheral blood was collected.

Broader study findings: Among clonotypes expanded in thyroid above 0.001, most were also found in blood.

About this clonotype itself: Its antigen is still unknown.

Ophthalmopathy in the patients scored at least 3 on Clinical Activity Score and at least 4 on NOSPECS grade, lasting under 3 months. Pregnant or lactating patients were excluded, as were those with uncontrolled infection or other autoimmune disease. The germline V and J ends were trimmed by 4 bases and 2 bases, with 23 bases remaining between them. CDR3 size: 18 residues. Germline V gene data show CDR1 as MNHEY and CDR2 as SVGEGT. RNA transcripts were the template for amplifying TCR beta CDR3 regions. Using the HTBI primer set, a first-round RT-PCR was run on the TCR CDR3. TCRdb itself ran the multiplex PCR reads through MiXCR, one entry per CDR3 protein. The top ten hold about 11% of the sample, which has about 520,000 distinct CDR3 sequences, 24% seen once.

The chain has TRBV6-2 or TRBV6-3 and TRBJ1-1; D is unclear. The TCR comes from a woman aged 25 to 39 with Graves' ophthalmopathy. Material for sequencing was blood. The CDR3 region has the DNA TGTGCCAGCAGTTTTACGCCCTCCGTCTCTCCGTCAAACACTGAAGCTTTCTTT. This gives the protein CASSFTPSVSPSNTEAFF.